The TCR beta chain described here comes from a study of monozygotic twins with inflammatory bowel disease. TCRdb reprocessed the 5' RACE reads, with one entry per CDR3 protein and no DNA. The ten most abundant clones cover about 2.4% of a sample with fewer than 200,000 distinct CDR3 sequences. Germline CDR1 MNHNS, CDR2 SASEGT. The CDR3 extends over 14 amino acids. The sequence derives from a human donor with ulcerative colitis or Crohn's disease, or a healthy co-twin of an affected twin (not recorded which). J is TRBJ1-1 and V is TRBV6-1. The sequenced sample consisted of blood. The CDR3 sequence: CATEDRYIDTEAFF.